These 7 T cell receptor beta chains were all obtained from the same sample, sequenced in a study of cytomegalovirus exposure and HLA in healthy donors (dated by TCRdb to 2017 to 2019). The protocol used for the library was the immunoSEQ multiplex PCR assay. A mixture of 60 forward primers for TCR Vbeta segments and 13 reverse primers for TCR Jbeta segments was used in the multiplex PCR. Not all clones reach the TCRdb copy of this immuneACCESS table, which keeps in-frame sequences only. Checked studies attribute under half of the gap to unresolved V genes and leave the rest unexplained. For this sample there are over 150,000 clones; more than 60% appear just once. In total, the top ten clones hold roughly 5% of the sample. Sequenced input: PBMCs. These receptor sequences come from a male donor in good health and CMV-seronegative.

The chain has TRBV10-1 and TRBJ1-5; no clear D. The CDR3 covers 18 residues. V shed 2 bases and J shed 4 bases, with 21 bases lying between them. Germline V gene lookup returns CDR1 WNHNN and CDR2 SYGVQD (reference sequence). The CDR3 spells CASSERPPYSGPNQPQHF. The CDR3 nucleotides read TGCGCCAGCAGTGAGCGGCCACCTTATTCGGGTCCGAATCAGCCCCAGCATTTT.

The chain combines TRBV5-1 with TRBJ2-3; unclear D gene. Germline V CDR1 and CDR2: SGHRS, YFSETQ. The CDR3 is 14 residues long. V dropped 0 bases and J dropped 0 bases, with 5 bases sitting between them. CDR3 protein: CASSLALSTDTQYF. CDR3 nucleotides: TGCGCCAGCAGCTTGGCTCTCAGCACAGATACGCAGTATTTT. The variable domain in full, with the rest retrieved from reference TRBV5-1 and TRBJ2-3, is KAGVTQTPRYLIKTRGQQVTLSCSPISGHRSVSWYQQTPGQGLQFLFEYFSETQRNKGNFPGRFSGRQFSNSRSEMNVSTLELGDSALYLCASSLALSTDTQYFGPGTRLTVL.

CDR3 protein: CASSFSPYEQYF. The CDR3 nucleotides are TGTGCCAGCAGCTTTAGCCCCTACGAGCAGTACTTC. The chain uses TRBV5-6 and TRBJ2-7; D ambiguous. The CDR3 covers 12 residues. V was cut by 2 bases and J by 2 bases, with 5 bases left in between. Per germline, CDR1 SGHDT and CDR2 YYEEEE.

The chain has TRBV5-1 and TRBJ2-1; 13 bases are shared with TRBD2. The CDR3 loop spans 16 amino acids. The V gene's germline CDR1 is SGHRS and CDR2 YFSETQ. V gave up 2 bases and J gave up 8 bases; unmatched junction bases: 7. The CDR3 is CASSFSLAGGPHEQFF. The CDR3 DNA follows: TGCGCCAGCAGCTTTTCACTAGCGGGGGGGCCCCATGAGCAGTTCTTC.

CDR3: CASSLRGDTRLGTDTQYF. The CDR3 nucleotides read TGTGCCAGCAGCTTACGGGGGGATACTCGACTGGGCACAGATACGCAGTATTTT. The rearrangement joins TRBV5-5 to TRBJ2-3, with TRBD2 matching over 7 bases. V was pared by 2 bases and J by 1 base, with 13 bases of the junction left unmatched. This CDR3 has 18 amino acids. CDR1 and CDR2 from the germline V gene are SGHKS and YYEKEE (reference sequence).

The chain uses TRBV11-2 and TRBJ2-4; perhaps TRBD1 as D (5 bases). V shed 1 base and J shed 7 bases, with 8 bases lying between them. Germline V gene lookup returns CDR1 SGHAT and CDR2 FQNNGV. The length of the CDR3 is 13 residues. The CDR3 sequence is CASSLGTPNIQYF. CDR3 sequence (DNA): TGTGCCAGCAGCTTAGGGACACCGAACATTCAGTACTTC.

This chain connects TRBV5-1 to TRBJ1-1; a possible D gene is TRBD1 (5 bases). Per germline, CDR1 SGHRS and CDR2 YFSETQ. The CDR3 runs 14 residues. The germline V and J ends were trimmed by 4 bases and 3 bases, with 13 bases remaining between them. The DNA of the CDR3 is TGCGCCAGCAGCGACCTCGGGGGTTACACTGAAGCTTTCTTT. Its protein is CASSDLGGYTEAFF.